This T cell receptor beta chain was recorded in a study of cytomegalovirus exposure and HLA in healthy donors. Unmatched junction bases numbered 1, after V lost 1 base and J lost 1 base. CDR3 length: 16 residues. Germline V gene data show CDR1 as MGHRA and CDR2 as YSYEKL. Both 60 Vbeta primers and 13 Jbeta primers went into the PCR. Assay: immunoSEQ multiplex PCR; the TCRdb copy retains only in-frame clones and omits some. The sample lists 200,000 to 250,000 clones; about four fifths were seen once. To note about this clone: Other DNA sequences in this sample translate to the same CDR3.

The chain is built from TRBV4-1 and TRBJ2-3, with 11 bases identical to TRBD2. This TCR derives from a woman aged 40 to 55 in good health and CMV-seropositive. Sequences were obtained from PBMCs. The CDR3 DNA reads as TGCGCCAGCAGCCAAGCGGGACTAGCGGGCACAGATACGCAGTATTTT. Protein: CASSQAGLAGTDTQYF.